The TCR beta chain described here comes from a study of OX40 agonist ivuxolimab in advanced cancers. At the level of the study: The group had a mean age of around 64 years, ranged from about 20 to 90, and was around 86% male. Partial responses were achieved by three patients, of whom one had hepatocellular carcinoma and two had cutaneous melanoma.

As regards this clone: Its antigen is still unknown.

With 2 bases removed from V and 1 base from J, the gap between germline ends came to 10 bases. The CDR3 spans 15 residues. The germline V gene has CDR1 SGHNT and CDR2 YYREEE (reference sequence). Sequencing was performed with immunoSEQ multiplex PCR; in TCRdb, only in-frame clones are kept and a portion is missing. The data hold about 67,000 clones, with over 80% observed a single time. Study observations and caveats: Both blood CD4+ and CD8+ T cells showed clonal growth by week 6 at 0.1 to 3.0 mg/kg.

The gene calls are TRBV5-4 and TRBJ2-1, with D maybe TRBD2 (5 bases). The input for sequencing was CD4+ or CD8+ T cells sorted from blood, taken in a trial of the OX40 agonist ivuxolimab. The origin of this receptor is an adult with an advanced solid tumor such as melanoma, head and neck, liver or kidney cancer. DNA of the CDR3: TGTGCCAGCAGCTTACGAGGGTCGTCCTACAATGAGCAGTTCTTC. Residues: CASSLRGSSYNEQFF.